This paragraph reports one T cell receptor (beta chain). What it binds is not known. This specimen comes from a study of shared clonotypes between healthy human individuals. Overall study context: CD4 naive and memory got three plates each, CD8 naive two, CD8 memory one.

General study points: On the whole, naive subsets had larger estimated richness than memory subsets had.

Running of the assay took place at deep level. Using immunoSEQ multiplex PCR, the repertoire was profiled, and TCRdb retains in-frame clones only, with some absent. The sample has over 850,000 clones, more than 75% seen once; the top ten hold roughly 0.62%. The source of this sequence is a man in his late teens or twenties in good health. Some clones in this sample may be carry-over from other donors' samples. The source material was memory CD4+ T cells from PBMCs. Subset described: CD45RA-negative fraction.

The CDR3: CASSPSGRRAGNQPQHF. The CDR3 DNA follows: TGTGCCAGTAGTCCCTCCGGGAGACGGGCTGGCAATCAGCCCCAGCATTTT. This chain connects TRBV19 to TRBJ1-5, with unresolved D. CDR1 LNHDA and CDR2 SQIVND come from the germline V gene (reference sequence). This CDR3 spans 17 amino acids. Deletions cut 5 bases from V and 2 bases from J, with 19 bases between. Based on the CDR3 plus reference TRBV19 and TRBJ1-5, the full variable domain is DGGITQSPKYLFRKEGQNVTLSCEQNLNHDAMYWYRQDPGQGLRLIYYSQIVNDFQKGDIAEGYSVSREKKESFPLTVTSAQKNPTAFYLCASSPSGRRAGNQPQHFGDGTRLSIL.